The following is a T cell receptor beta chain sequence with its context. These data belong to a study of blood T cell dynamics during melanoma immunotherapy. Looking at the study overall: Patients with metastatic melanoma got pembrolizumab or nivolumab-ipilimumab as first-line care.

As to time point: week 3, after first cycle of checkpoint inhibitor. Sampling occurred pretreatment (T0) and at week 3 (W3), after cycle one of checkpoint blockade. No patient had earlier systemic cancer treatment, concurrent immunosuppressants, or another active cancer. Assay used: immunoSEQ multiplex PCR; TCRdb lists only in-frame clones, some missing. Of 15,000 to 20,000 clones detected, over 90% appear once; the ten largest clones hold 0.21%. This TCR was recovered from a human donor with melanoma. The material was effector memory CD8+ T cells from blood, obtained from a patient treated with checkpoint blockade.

This CDR3 is CASSLGMATEAFF. CDR3 DNA: TGTGCCAGCAGCTTAGGCATGGCGACTGAAGCTTTCTTT. The V gene is TRBV11-2, the J gene TRBJ1-1; D gene uncertain. The germline gives CDR1 SGHAT, CDR2 FQNNGV. The V end was cut by 1 base, the J end by 5 bases, with 8 bases between. This CDR3 is built from 13 residues.